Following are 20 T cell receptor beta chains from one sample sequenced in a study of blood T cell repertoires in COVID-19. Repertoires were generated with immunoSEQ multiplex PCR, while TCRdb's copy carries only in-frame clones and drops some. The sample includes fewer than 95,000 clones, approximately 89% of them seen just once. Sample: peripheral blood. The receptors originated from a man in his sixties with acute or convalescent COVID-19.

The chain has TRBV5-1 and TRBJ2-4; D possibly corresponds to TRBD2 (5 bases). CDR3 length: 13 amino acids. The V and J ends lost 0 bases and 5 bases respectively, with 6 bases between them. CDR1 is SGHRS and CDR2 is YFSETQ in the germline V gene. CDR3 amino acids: CASSLVGENIQYF. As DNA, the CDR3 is TGCGCCAGCAGCTTGGTCGGGGAAAACATTCAGTACTTC.

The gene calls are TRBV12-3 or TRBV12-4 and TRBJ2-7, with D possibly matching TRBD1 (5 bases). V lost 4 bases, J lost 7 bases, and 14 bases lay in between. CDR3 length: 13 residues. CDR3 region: CASSSRVIGEQYF. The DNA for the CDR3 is TGTGCCAGCAGTTCCAGGGTGATAGGGGAGCAGTACTTC.

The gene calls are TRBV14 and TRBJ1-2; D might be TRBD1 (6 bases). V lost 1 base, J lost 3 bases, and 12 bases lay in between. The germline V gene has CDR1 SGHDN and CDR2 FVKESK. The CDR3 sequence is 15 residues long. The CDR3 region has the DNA TGTGCCAGCAGCCAAGTTACAGGGCGGGACTATGGCTACACCTTC. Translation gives CASSQVTGRDYGYTF.

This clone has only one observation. DNA for the CDR3: TGTGCCAGCAGCTCACTAGGTAGCTCCTACGAGCAGTACTTC. This sequence encodes CASSSLGSSYEQYF. The chain uses TRBV5-4 and TRBJ2-7, with D maybe TRBD2 (5 bases). The CDR3 has 14 residues. Germline V CDR1 and CDR2: SGHNT, YYREEE (reference sequence). V lost 3 bases and J lost 0, with 10 bases in between.

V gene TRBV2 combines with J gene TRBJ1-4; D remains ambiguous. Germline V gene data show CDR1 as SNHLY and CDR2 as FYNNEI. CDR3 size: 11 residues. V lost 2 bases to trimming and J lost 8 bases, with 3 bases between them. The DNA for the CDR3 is TGTGCCAGCAGTGAAAGCGAAAAACTGTTTTTT. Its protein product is CASSESEKLFF.

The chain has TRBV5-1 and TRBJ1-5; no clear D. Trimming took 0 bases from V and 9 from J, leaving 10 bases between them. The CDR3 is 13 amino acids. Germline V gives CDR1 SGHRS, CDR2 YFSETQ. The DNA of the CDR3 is TGCGCCAGCAGCTTGGAGGGAGATCGGCCCCAGCATTTT. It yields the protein CASSLEGDRPQHF.

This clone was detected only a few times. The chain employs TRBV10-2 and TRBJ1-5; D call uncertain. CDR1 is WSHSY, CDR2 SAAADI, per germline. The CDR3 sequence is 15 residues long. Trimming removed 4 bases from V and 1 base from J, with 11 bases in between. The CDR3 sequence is CASSVAGGSNQPQHF. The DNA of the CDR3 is TGCGCCAGCAGTGTGGCAGGAGGCAGCAATCAGCCCCAGCATTTT.

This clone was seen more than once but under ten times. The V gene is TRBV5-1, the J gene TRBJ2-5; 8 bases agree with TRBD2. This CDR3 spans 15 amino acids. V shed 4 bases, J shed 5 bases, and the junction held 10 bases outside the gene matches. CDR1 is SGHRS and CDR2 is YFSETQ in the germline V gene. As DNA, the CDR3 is TGCGCCAGCAGCCCGGAAGGGACTAGGGGCGAGACCCAGTACTTC. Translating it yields CASSPEGTRGETQYF.

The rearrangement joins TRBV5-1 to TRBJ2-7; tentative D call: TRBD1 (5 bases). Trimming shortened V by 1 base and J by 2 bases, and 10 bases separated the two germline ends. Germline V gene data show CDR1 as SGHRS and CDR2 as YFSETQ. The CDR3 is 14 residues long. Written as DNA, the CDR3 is TGCGCCAGCAGCTTGATGCTGGGGCCCTACGAGCAGTACTTC. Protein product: CASSLMLGPYEQYF.

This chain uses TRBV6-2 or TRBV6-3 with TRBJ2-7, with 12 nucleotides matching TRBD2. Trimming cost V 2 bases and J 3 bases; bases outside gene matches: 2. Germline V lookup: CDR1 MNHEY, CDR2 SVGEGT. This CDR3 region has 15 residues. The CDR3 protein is CASSYRLAGDYEQYF. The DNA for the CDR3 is TGTGCCAGCAGTTACCGACTAGCGGGAGACTACGAGCAGTACTTC.

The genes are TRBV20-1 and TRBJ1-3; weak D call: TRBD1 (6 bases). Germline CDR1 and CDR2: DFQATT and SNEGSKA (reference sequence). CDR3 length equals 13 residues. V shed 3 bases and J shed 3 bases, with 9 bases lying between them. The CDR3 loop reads CSASWTDGNTIYF. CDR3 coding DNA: TGCAGTGCTAGTTGGACAGATGGAAACACCATATATTTT.

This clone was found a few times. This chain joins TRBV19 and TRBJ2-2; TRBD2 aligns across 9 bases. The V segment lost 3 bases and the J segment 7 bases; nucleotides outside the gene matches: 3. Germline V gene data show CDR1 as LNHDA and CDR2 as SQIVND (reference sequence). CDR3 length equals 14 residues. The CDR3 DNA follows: TGTGCCAGTAGTATCCGAGCGGGGGGCGGGGAGCTGTTTTTT. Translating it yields CASSIRAGGGELFF.

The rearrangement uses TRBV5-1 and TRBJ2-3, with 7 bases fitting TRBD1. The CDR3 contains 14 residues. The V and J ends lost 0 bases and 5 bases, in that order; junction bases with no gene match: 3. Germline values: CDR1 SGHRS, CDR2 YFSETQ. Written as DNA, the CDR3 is TGCGCCAGCAGCTTGGGACAGGGAAAAGATACGCAGTATTTT. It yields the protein CASSLGQGKDTQYF. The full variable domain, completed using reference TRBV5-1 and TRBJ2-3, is KAGVTQTPRYLIKTRGQQVTLSCSPISGHRSVSWYQQTPGQGLQFLFEYFSETQRNKGNFPGRFSGRQFSNSRSEMNVSTLELGDSALYLCASSLGQGKDTQYFGPGTRLTVL.

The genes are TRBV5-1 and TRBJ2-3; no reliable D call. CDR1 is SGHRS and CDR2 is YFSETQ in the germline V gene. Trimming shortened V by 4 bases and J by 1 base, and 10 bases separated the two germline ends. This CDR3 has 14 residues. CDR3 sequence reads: CASSMIRGTDTQYF. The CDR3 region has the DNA TGCGCCAGCAGCATGATCCGGGGCACAGATACGCAGTATTTT.

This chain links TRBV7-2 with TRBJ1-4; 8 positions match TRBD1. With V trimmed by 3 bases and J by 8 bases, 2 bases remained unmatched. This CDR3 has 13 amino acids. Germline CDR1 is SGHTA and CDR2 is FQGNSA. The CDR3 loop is CASSLGQAEKLFF. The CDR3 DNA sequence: TGTGCCAGCAGCTTGGGACAGGCAGAAAAACTGTTTTTT.

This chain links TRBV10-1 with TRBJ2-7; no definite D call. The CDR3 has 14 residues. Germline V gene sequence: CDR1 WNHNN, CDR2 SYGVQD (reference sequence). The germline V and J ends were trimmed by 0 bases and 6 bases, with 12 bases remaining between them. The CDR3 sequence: CASSESPSVSEQYF. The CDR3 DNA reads TGCGCCAGCAGTGAGTCTCCCTCGGTGAGCGAGCAGTACTTC.

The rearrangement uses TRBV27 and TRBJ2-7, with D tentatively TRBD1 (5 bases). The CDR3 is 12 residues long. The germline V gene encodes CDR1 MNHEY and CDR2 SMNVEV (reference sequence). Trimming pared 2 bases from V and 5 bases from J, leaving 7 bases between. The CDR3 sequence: CASSLQGNEQYF. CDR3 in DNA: TGTGCCAGCAGTTTACAGGGAAACGAGCAGTACTTC.

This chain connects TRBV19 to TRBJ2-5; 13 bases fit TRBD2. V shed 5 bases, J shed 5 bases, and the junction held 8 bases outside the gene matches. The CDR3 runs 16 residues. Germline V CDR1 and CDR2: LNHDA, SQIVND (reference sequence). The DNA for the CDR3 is TGTGCCAGTAGTGCAGGACTAGCGGGAGAAGGGGAGACCCAGTACTTC. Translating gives CASSAGLAGEGETQYF. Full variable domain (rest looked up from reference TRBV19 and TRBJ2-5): DGGITQSPKYLFRKEGQNVTLSCEQNLNHDAMYWYRQDPGQGLRLIYYSQIVNDFQKGDIAEGYSVSREKKESFPLTVTSAQKNPTAFYLCASSAGLAGEGETQYFGPGTRLLVL.

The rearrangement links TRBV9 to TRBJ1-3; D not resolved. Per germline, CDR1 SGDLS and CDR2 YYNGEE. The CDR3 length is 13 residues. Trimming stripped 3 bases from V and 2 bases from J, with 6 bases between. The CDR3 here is CASSAIPGNTIYF. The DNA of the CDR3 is TGTGCCAGCAGCGCAATCCCTGGAAACACCATATATTTT.

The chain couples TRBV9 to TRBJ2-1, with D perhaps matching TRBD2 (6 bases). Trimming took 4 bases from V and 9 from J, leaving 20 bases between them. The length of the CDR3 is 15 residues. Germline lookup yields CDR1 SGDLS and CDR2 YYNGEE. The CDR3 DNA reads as TGTGCCAGCAGCCGGGAGCGCGAAAGGCAGGCTGAGCAGTTCTTC. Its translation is CASSRERERQAEQFF.